This passage covers 30 T cell receptor beta chains from one sample sequenced in a study of vaccination effects on CD4 cells after COVID-19. Antigen-specific CD4+ T cell clonotypes were called by their expansion after viral peptide-pool culture in ViraFEST. It was after around 10 days of culture that CD4+ T cells were isolated. The antigens for these receptors are not known. Here immunoSEQ multiplex PCR was the method, and the copy in TCRdb shows in-frame clones only, minus some. This sample has roughly 20,000 clones, with less than 85% found just once. This specimen consisted of CD4+ T cells from PBMCs cultured with HCoV-229E spike peptides, obtained before COVID-19 vaccination. The receptor set was obtained from a human donor who received a COVID-19 vaccine.

This chain uses TRBV11-3 with TRBJ2-3, with a tentative D call TRBD1 (5 bases). Germline V CDR1 and CDR2: SGHNT, YENEEA. V lost 1 base to trimming and J lost 0 bases, with 11 bases between them. The CDR3 totals 16 residues. CDR3 bases: TGTGCCAGCAGCTTAGCAGGGCGTGGTAGCACAGATACGCAGTATTTT. Its translation is CASSLAGRGSTDTQYF.

This clone was recorded a few times. The V and J genes are TRBV6-5 and TRBJ1-2, with no clear D. The germline V and J ends were trimmed by 8 bases and 7 bases, with 14 bases remaining between them. The length of the CDR3 is 12 residues. CDR1 and CDR2 (germline): MNHEY, SVGAGI. CDR3 loop: CASFEVVGGYTF. For the CDR3, the DNA is TGTGCCAGCTTCGAGGTCGTGGGTGGCTACACCTTC.

The CDR3 DNA is TGTGCCAGCAGACAGGACACCGGGGAGCTGTTTTTT. This codes for CASRQDTGELFF. V gene TRBV18 combines with J gene TRBJ2-2, with a possible D match to TRBD1 (6 bases). Germline CDR1 and CDR2: KGHSH and LQKENI. Trimming took 8 bases from V and 3 from J, leaving 7 bases between them. This CDR3 is built from 12 residues.

In its sample, this clone was seen once. This chain links TRBV30 with TRBJ1-2; D is possibly TRBD1 (5 bases). This CDR3 has 15 residues. V was clipped by 0 bases and J by 4 bases, with 15 bases between them. From germline, CDR1 is GTSNPN and CDR2 SVGIG (reference sequence). The CDR3 bases are TGTGCCTGGAGTGTACCTCCGACAGTTTCCTATGGCTACACCTTC. Translating gives CAWSVPPTVSYGYTF. The full variable domain, its missing parts supplied by reference TRBV30 and TRBJ1-2, is SQTIHQWPATLVQPVGSPLSLECTVEGTSNPNLYWYRQAAGRGLQLLFYSVGIGQISSEVPQNLSASRPQDRQFILSSKKLLLSDSGFYLCAWSVPPTVSYGYTFGSGTRLTVV.

The chain employs TRBV5-8 and TRBJ2-5, with TRBD1 matching 7 bases. V trimming: 0 bases; J trimming: 5 bases; junction bases outside the gene matches: 7. Germline V gene lookup returns CDR1 SGHTS and CDR2 YDEGEE. CDR3 length: 15 residues. CDR3 loop: CASSLAGTVSETQYF. The CDR3 region has the DNA TGTGCCAGCAGCTTGGCCGGGACAGTGAGTGAGACCCAGTACTTC.

The chain uses TRBV7-2 and TRBJ2-7; tentatively, D is TRBD2 (6 bases). The germline V gene has CDR1 SGHTA and CDR2 FQGNSA. The V gene lost 3 bases and the J gene lost 5 bases, with 11 bases spanning the gap. This CDR3 has 13 amino acids. In DNA, the CDR3 is TGTGCCAGCAGCTTGAGGGGAGGTAACGAGCAGTACTTC. It encodes CASSLRGGNEQYF. Full variable domain (outside the CDR3, taken from reference TRBV7-2 and TRBJ2-7): GAGVSQSPSNKVTEKGKDVELRCDPISGHTALYWYRQSLGQGLEFLIYFQGNSAPDKSGLPSDRFSAERTGGSVSTLTIQRTQQEDSAVYLCASSLRGGNEQYFGPGTRLTVT.

This clone was seen a handful of times. This rearrangement joins TRBV25-1 to TRBJ1-1; no definite D call. Germline V lookup: CDR1 MGHDK, CDR2 SYGVNS. Trimming stripped 8 bases from V and 7 bases from J, with 14 bases between. The CDR3 is 12 residues long. The CDR3 nucleotides read TGTGCCAGCTCCCGAGGCACCTATGAAGCTTTCTTT. This encodes CASSRGTYEAFF. The full variable domain, rest sourced from reference TRBV25-1 and TRBJ1-1, is EADIYQTPRYLVIGTGKKITLECSQTMGHDKMYWYQQDPGMELHLIHYSYGVNSTEKGDLSSESTVSRIRTEHFPLTLESARPSHTSQYLCASSRGTYEAFFGQGTRLTVV.

The chain has TRBV27 and TRBJ2-1; the match to TRBD1 covers 9 bases. Germline assignment: CDR1 MNHEY and CDR2 SMNVEV (reference sequence). Germline trimming cut 1 base from V and 3 bases from J; bases unmatched to any gene: 4. The CDR3 is made up of 16 amino acids. The chain's CDR3 is CASSLWGQGYYNEQFF. The CDR3 nucleotides are TGTGCCAGCAGTTTATGGGGACAGGGCTACTACAATGAGCAGTTCTTC.

The V gene is TRBV10-3, the J gene TRBJ2-2, with a possible D match to TRBD1 (6 bases). This CDR3 contains 15 residues. With 7 bases removed from V and 0 bases from J, the gap between germline ends came to 12 bases. Looked up from germline, CDR1 is ENHRY and CDR2 is SYGVKD. The chain's CDR3 is CAITDRWTNTGELFF. The CDR3 nucleotides read TGTGCCATCACAGACAGGTGGACGAACACCGGGGAGCTGTTTTTT.

This clone was seen once. The V call is TRBV18, the J call TRBJ1-2; D not resolved. V lost 3 bases and J 1 base, leaving 9 bases between the germline ends. The CDR3 spans 14 residues. CDR1 KGHSH and CDR2 LQKENI come from the germline V gene. CDR3 bases: TGTGCCAGCTCACCCCCCAGGTTTAACTATGGCTACACCTTC. Translation gives CASSPPRFNYGYTF.

V and J are TRBV6-5 and TRBJ2-1; tentative D call: TRBD2 (5 bases). The CDR3 runs 12 residues. Germline loops: CDR1 MNHEY, CDR2 SVGAGI. Trimming stripped 7 bases from V and 4 bases from J, with 8 bases between. CDR3 DNA sequence: TGTGCCAGCACCGAGGGATACAATGAGCAGTTCTTC. Amino acids: CASTEGYNEQFF.

This chain joins TRBV27 and TRBJ2-1; 11 bases match TRBD2. The germline CDR1 and CDR2 sequences are MNHEY and SMNVEV (reference sequence). The CDR3 is made up of 16 amino acids. V gave up 6 bases and J gave up 4 bases; unmatched junction bases: 8. CDR3 DNA sequence: TGTGCCAGCAGGTTAGAGAGGACTAGCGGGTACAATGAGCAGTTCTTC. Translation: CASRLERTSGYNEQFF.

The chain couples TRBV25-1 to TRBJ2-1; D gene ambiguous. The germline gives CDR1 MGHDK, CDR2 SYGVNS. Trimming cost V 1 base and J 4 bases, with 5 bases left between them. The CDR3 extends over 13 amino acids. CDR3 nucleotides: TGTGCCAGCAGTGAATTGGGATACAATGAGCAGTTCTTC. Protein product: CASSELGYNEQFF.

This clone has just a few counts. Other nucleotide sequences from this sample produce the same CDR3. The chain uses TRBV7-9 and TRBJ2-5, with a possible D match to TRBD2 (6 bases). Trimming left V 0 bases short and J 2 bases short, with 7 bases between. This CDR3 has 14 residues. Germline-derived CDR1 and CDR2 are SEHNR and FQNEAQ (reference sequence). The CDR3 region has the DNA TGTGCCAGCAGCTTAGCTGGGGGGCAAGAGACCCAGTACTTC. Translating it yields CASSLAGGQETQYF.

The V gene is TRBV7-9, the J gene TRBJ2-5; 7 nucleotides match TRBD2. CDR3 size: 14 residues. The V gene's germline CDR1 is SEHNR and CDR2 FQNEAQ (reference sequence). Losses at the gene ends were 4 bases for V and 1 base for J; bases not matched to a gene: 3. Written as DNA, the CDR3 is TGTGCCAGCAGCTACCTAGCGGTCCAAGAGACCCAGTACTTC. Translation gives CASSYLAVQETQYF.

The J gene is TRBJ1-2, the V gene TRBV6-5; D is uncertain. Per germline, CDR1 MNHEY and CDR2 SVGAGI. V lost 7 bases and J lost 4, with 10 bases in between. This CDR3 is built from 12 residues. DNA for the CDR3: TGTGCCAGCACGCGGTTAAGCTATGGCTACACCTTC. This translates into CASTRLSYGYTF.

By share, this clone ranks as medium-sized. The chain combines TRBV6-5 with TRBJ2-7; D uncertain. This CDR3 comprises 11 residues. Germline-derived CDR1 and CDR2 are MNHEY and SVGAGI. The germline V and J ends were trimmed by 6 bases and 3 bases, with 6 bases remaining between them. Written as DNA, the CDR3 is TGTGCCAGCAGGCGTATCTACGAGCAGTACTTC. It translates to CASRRIYEQYF.

This clone was seen once. The rearrangement uses TRBV30 and TRBJ2-5; D unresolved. This CDR3 is built from 12 residues. Germline CDR1 reads GTSNPN; CDR2 reads SVGIG (reference sequence). V lost 0 bases and J lost 9, with 11 bases in between. This chain's CDR3 is CAWSVLVGAQYF. CDR3 bases: TGTGCCTGGAGTGTACTGGTTGGGGCCCAGTACTTC.

The chain joins TRBV7-9 to TRBJ1-2; D perhaps matches TRBD1 (5 bases). The CDR3 spans 14 residues. CDR1 SEHNR and CDR2 FQNEAQ come from the germline V gene (reference sequence). V was cut by 1 base and J by 0 bases, with 6 bases left in between. CDR3 in amino acids: CASSLGGANYGYTF. The CDR3 region has the DNA TGTGCCAGCAGCTTAGGGGGCGCTAACTATGGCTACACCTTC.

On this clone itself: The same CDR3 is also encoded by other DNA sequences in this sample. The J gene is TRBJ2-7, the V gene TRBV18; D is unclear. Trimming took 5 bases from V and 4 from J, leaving 6 bases between them. Germline V gene sequence: CDR1 KGHSH, CDR2 LQKENI. The CDR3 is 11 amino acids. The CDR3 sequence is CASSSSYEQYF. The CDR3 DNA reads TGTGCCAGCTCATCCTCTTACGAGCAGTACTTC.

This chain joins TRBV3-1 (or the pseudogene TRBV3-2) and TRBJ1-6; TRBD1 aligns across 7 bases. There are 15 residues in the CDR3. Per germline, CDR1 LGHDT and CDR2 YNNKEL (reference sequence). J gave up 7 bases and V 4 bases, and 7 bases lay outside the gene matches. The CDR3, as DNA: TGTGCCAGCAGCCCATCAGGGGGGGGGAATTCACCCCTCCACTTT. This gives the protein CASSPSGGGNSPLHF.

This chain links TRBV25-1 with TRBJ2-3, with D tentatively TRBD2 (5 bases). The germline gives CDR1 MGHDK, CDR2 SYGVNS. The length of the CDR3 is 15 residues. Trimming removed 1 base from V and 4 bases from J, with 12 bases in between. The CDR3 DNA reads TGTGCCAGCAGTGAATGGACCCTGAGGGCAGATACGCAGTATTTT. This gives the protein CASSEWTLRADTQYF.

This chain links TRBV27 with TRBJ2-1; either TRBD1 or TRBD2 may fit D (5 bases each). This CDR3 spans 15 amino acids. From germline, CDR1 is MNHEY and CDR2 SMNVEV (reference sequence). The V end was cut by 2 bases, the J end by 2 bases, with 10 bases between. CDR3 loop: CASSLRGVTYNEQFF. The CDR3 nucleotides read TGTGCCAGCAGTTTACGAGGGGTGACCTACAATGAGCAGTTCTTC.

The genes are TRBV7-9 and TRBJ2-1, with unresolved D. Looked up from germline, CDR1 is SEHNR and CDR2 is FQNEAQ (reference sequence). Trimming stripped 1 base from V and 0 bases from J, with 7 bases between. CDR3 size: 15 residues. CDR3 DNA sequence: TGTGCCAGCAGCTTAGGGTCGAGCTCCTACAATGAGCAGTTCTTC. Protein sequence: CASSLGSSSYNEQFF.

The chain links TRBV18 to TRBJ1-3; 7 bases align to TRBD1. CDR3 length: 15 amino acids. Per germline, CDR1 KGHSH and CDR2 LQKENI. V was pared by 4 bases and J by 0 bases, with 3 bases of the junction left unmatched. DNA of the CDR3: TGTGCCAGCTCACGGGACAGCAACTCTGGAAACACCATATATTTT. This gives the protein CASSRDSNSGNTIYF.

This chain connects TRBV7-6 to TRBJ2-2; 10 bases agree with TRBD2. Germline V gene data show CDR1 as SGHVS and CDR2 as FNYEAQ. J was trimmed by 0 bases and V by 5 bases; bases with no gene match: 9. The CDR3 consists of 18 residues. In DNA form, the CDR3 reads TGTGCCAGCAGCCCTGGGGCTAGCGGGAGTACGAACACCGGGGAGCTGTTTTTT. Encoded protein: CASSPGASGSTNTGELFF.

This clone was observed a handful of times. The chain joins TRBV5-4 to TRBJ1-6; D call uncertain. The V gene's germline CDR1 is SGHNT and CDR2 YYREEE (reference sequence). The V gene lost 5 bases and the J gene lost 6 bases, with 12 bases spanning the gap. The CDR3 is made up of 14 amino acids. The CDR3 DNA sequence: TGTGCCAGCAGGCTGGAAAGGGTTAATTCACCCCTCCACTTT. This gives the protein CASRLERVNSPLHF. Drawing the rest from reference TRBV5-4 and TRBJ1-6, the complete variable domain is ETGVTQSPTHLIKTRGQQVTLRCSSQSGHNTVSWYQQALGQGPQFIFQYYREEENGRGNFPPRFSGLQFPNYSSELNVNALELDDSALYLCASRLERVNSPLHFGNGTRLTVT.

This clone was detected a few times. V is TRBV6-5 and J is TRBJ2-5, with TRBD1 as a possible D gene (6 bases). Germline CDR1 MNHEY, CDR2 SVGAGI. The CDR3 covers 14 residues. V was pared by 1 base and J by 5 bases, with 11 bases between. The chain's CDR3 is CASSYWQGRETQYF. CDR3 DNA: TGTGCCAGCAGTTACTGGCAGGGGCGGGAGACCCAGTACTTC.

The chain has TRBV5-4 and TRBJ2-5; D is tentatively TRBD1 or TRBD2 (5 bases each). The CDR3 has 14 residues. Looked up from germline, CDR1 is SGHNT and CDR2 is YYREEE (reference sequence). Trimming took 5 bases from V and 2 from J, leaving 13 bases between them. Written as DNA, the CDR3 is TGTGCCAGCAGTCCATGGGACCCGCAAGAGACCCAGTACTTC. This translates into CASSPWDPQETQYF.

This clone occurred once. The J gene is TRBJ2-7, the V gene TRBV20-1; 7 nucleotides align to TRBD1. CDR3 length equals 13 residues. Germline V gene data show CDR1 as DFQATT and CDR2 as SNEGSKA (reference sequence). After removal of 3 bases from V and 6 bases from J, the junction contained 8 bases not matched to a gene. CDR3 in amino acids: CSASRQGVGEQYF. The CDR3 bases are TGCAGTGCTAGTAGGCAGGGGGTGGGCGAGCAGTACTTC.